The clone carrying this TCR beta chain appeared a single time. As handled by the study authors: A classifier for distant metastasis in papillary thyroid cancer was constructed using CDR3 differences observed across clinicopathological groups. TCRdb re-called the PCR reads via MiXCR. TCRdb, rather than the study authors, made the V and J calls. The table shows about 39,000 clones, with approximately 17% occurring only once. The data were obtained in a study of metastatic and nonmetastatic thyroid tumors. About the study: The comparison covered peripheral blood and tumor or nodule tissue in malignant and benign thyroid patients.

No treatment of any kind had been given to any patient before thyroid surgery. The clonotype comes from a female donor with papillary thyroid cancer or a benign thyroid nodule (not recorded which). Some clones in this sample may be carry-over from other donors' samples. The specimen sequenced was tumor tissue.

CDR3 amino acids: CASSLASGPGDTQYF. Written as DNA, the CDR3 is TGTGCCAGCAGCTTGGCTAGCGGGCCAGGAGATACGCAGTATTTT. V gene TRBV7-3 combines with J gene TRBJ2-3; 8 bases fit TRBD2. CDR3 length: 15 amino acids. CDR1 and CDR2 (germline): SGHTA, FQGTGA. V lost 3 bases, J lost 5 bases, and 7 bases stayed unmatched.